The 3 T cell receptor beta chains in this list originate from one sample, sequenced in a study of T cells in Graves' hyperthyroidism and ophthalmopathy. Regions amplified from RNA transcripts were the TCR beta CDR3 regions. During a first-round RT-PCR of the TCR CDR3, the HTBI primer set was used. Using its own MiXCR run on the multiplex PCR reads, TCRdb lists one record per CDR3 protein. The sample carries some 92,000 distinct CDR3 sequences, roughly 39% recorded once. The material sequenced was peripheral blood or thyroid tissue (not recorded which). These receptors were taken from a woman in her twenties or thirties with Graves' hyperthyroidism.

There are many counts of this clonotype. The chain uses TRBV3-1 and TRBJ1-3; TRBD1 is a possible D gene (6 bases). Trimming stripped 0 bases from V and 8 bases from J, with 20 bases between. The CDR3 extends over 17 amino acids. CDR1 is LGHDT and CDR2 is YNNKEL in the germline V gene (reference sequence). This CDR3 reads CASSQESLGTGRDTIYF. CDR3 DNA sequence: TGTGCCAGCAGCCAAGAATCACTCGGAACAGGGAGGGACACCATATATTTT.

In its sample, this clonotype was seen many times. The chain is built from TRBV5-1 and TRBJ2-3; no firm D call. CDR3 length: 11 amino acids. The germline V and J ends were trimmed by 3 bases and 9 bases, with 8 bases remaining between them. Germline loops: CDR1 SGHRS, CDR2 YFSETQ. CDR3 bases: TGCGCCAGCAGCTCGTCCCTGACGCAGTATTTT. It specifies CASSSSLTQYF.

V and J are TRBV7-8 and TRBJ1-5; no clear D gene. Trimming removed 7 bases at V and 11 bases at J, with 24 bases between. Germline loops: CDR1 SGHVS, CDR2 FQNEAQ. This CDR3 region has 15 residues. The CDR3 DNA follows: TGTGCCAGCACCGATGAGACTAGTCGGGGAGAGACCCAGCATTTT. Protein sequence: CASTDETSRGETQHF.